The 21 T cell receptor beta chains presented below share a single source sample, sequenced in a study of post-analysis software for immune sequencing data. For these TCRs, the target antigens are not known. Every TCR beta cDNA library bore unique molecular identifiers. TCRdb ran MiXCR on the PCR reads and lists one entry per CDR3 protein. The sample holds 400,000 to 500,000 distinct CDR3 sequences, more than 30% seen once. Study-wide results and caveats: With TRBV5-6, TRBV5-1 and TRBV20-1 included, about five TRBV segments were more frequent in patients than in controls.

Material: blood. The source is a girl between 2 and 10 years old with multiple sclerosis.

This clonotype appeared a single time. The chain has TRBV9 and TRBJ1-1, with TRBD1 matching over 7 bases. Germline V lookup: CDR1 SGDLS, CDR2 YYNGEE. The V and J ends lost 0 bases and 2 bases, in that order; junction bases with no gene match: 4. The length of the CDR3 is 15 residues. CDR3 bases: TGTGCCAGCAGCGTAGAGGGACAGCGCAACACTGAAGCTTTCTTT. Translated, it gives CASSVEGQRNTEAFF.

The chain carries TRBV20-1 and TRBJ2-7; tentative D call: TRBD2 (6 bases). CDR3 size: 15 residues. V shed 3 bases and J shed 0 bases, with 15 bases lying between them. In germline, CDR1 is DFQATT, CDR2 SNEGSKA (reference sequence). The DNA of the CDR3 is TGCAGTGCTAGCGAGGGTGTCGGGAGCTCCTACGAGCAGTACTTC. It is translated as CSASEGVGSSYEQYF.

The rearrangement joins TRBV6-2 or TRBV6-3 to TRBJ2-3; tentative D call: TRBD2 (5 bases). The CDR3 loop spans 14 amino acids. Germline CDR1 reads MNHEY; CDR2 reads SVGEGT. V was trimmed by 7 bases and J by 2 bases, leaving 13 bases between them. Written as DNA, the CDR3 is TGTGCCAGCACCCTGACTACCATCACAGATACGCAGTATTTT. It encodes CASTLTTITDTQYF.

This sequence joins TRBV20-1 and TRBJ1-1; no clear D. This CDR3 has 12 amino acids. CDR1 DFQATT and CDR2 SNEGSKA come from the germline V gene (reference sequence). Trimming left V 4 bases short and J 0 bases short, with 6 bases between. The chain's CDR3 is CSAKDLNTEAFF. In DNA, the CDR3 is TGCAGTGCTAAGGATTTGAACACTGAAGCTTTCTTT.

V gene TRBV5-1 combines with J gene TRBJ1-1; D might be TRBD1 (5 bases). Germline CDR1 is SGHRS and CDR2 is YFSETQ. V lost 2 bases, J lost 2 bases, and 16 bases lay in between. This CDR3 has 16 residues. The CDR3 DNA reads TGCGCCAGCAGCTTACGCTCGGAGGGACCAAACACTGAAGCTTTCTTT. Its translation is CASSLRSEGPNTEAFF.

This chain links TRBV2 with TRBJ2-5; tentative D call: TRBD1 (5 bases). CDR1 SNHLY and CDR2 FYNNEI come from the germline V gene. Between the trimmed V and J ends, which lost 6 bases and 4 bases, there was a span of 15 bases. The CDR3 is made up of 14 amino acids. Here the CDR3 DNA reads TGTGCCAGCAGCAACAATGGTAGGGGAGAGACCCAGTACTTC. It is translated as CASSNNGRGETQYF.

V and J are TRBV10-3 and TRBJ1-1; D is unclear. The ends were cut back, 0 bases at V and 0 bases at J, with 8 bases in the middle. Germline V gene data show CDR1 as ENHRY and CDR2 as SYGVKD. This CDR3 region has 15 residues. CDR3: CAISESGVLNTEAFF. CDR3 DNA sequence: TGTGCCATCAGTGAGTCCGGCGTCCTGAACACTGAAGCTTTCTTT.

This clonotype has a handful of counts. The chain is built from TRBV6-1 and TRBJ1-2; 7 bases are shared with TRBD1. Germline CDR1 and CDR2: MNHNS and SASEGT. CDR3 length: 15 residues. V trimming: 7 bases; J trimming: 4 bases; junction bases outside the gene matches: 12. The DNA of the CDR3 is TGTGCCAGCAACCTACCATCGACAGGGCGCTATGGCTACACCTTC. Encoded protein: CASNLPSTGRYGYTF.

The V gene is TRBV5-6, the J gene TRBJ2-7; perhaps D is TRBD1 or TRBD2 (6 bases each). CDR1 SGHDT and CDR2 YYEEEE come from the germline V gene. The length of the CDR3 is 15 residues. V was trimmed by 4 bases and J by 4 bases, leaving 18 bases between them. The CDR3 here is CASSPVNGGKYEQYF. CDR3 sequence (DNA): TGTGCCAGCAGCCCGGTAAACGGGGGCAAATACGAGCAGTACTTC.

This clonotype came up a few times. The CDR3 is CASSHREETQYF. Here the CDR3 DNA reads TGTGCCAGCAGTCACCGGGAGGAGACCCAGTACTTC. The chain recombines TRBV12-3 or TRBV12-4 with TRBJ2-7, with D perhaps matching TRBD2 (6 bases). Gene TRBJ2-5 matches the end of the DNA better, so the J call may be wrong. The CDR3 length is 12 residues.

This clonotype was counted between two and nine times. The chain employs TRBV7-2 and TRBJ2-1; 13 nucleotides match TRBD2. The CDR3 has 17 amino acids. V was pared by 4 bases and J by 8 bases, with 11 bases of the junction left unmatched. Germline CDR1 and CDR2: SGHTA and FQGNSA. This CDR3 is CASSYDGLAGVLDEQFF. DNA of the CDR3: TGTGCCAGCAGCTACGATGGACTAGCGGGAGTATTAGATGAGCAGTTCTTC.

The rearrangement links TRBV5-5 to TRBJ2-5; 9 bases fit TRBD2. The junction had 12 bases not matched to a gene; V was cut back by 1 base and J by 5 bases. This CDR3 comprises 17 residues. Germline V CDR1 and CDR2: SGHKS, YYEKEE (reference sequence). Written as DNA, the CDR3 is TGTGCCAGCAGCTTGCGGGTCTATAGCGGGGGCTTCGAGACCCAGTACTTC. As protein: CASSLRVYSGGFETQYF.

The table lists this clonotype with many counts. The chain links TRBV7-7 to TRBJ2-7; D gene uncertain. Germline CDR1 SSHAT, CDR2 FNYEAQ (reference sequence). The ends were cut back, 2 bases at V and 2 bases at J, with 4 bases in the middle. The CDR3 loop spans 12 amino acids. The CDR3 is CASSLTTYEQYF. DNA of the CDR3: TGTGCCAGCAGCTTAACCACCTACGAGCAGTACTTC. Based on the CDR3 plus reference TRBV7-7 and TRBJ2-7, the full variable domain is GAGVSQSPRYKVTKRGQDVTLRCDPISSHATLYWYQQALGQGPEFLTYFNYEAQPDKSGLPSDRFSAERPEGSISTLTIQRTEQRDSAMYRCASSLTTYEQYFGPGTRLTVT.

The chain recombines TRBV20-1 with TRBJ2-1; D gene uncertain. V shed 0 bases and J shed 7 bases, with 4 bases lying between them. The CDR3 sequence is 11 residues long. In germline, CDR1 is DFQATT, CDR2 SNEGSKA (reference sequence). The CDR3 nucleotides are TGCAGTGCTAGAGAAGGGAATGAGCAGTTCTTC. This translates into CSAREGNEQFF.

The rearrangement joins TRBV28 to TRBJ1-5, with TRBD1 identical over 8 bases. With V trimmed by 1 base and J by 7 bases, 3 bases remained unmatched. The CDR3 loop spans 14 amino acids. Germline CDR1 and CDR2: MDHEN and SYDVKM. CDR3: CASSLSDRAQPQHF. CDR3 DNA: TGTGCCAGCAGTTTATCGGACAGGGCGCAGCCCCAGCATTTT.

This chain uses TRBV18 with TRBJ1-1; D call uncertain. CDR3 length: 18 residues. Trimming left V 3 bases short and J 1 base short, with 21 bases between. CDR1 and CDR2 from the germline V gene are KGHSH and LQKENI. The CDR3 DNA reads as TGTGCCAGCTCACCGCAAACGCCTCCAGGTTCCAGGAACACTGAAGCTTTCTTT. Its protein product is CASSPQTPPGSRNTEAFF.

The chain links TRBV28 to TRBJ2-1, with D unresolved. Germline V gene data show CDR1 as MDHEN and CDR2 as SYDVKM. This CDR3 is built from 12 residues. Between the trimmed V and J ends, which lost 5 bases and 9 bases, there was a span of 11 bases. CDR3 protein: CASSITRSEQFF. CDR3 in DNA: TGTGCCAGCAGTATAACCAGGAGTGAGCAGTTCTTC.

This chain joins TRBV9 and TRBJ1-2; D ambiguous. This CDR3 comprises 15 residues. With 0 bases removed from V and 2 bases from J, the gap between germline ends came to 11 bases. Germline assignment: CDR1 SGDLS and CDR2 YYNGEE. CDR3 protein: CASSVEAGKNYGYTF. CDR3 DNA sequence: TGTGCCAGCAGCGTAGAAGCCGGGAAAAACTATGGCTACACCTTC. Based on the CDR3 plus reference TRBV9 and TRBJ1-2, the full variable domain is DSGVTQTPKHLITATGQRVTLRCSPRSGDLSVYWYQQSLDQGLQFLIQYYNGEERAKGNILERFSAQQFPDLHSELNLSSLELGDSALYFCASSVEAGKNYGYTFGSGTRLTVV.

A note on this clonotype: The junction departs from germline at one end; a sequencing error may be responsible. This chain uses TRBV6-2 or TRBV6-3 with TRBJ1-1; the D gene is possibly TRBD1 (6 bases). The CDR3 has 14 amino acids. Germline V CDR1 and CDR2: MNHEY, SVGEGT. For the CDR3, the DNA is TGTCCCAGCAGCGGAGGGGGGGATGGCACTGAAGCTTTCTTT. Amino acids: CPSSGGGDGTEAFF.

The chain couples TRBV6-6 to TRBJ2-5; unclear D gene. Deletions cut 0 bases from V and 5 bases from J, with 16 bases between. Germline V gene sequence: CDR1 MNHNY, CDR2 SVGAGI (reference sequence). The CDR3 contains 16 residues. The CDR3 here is CASSYSMTRGWETQYF. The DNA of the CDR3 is TGTGCCAGCAGTTACTCGATGACCCGCGGTTGGGAGACCCAGTACTTC.

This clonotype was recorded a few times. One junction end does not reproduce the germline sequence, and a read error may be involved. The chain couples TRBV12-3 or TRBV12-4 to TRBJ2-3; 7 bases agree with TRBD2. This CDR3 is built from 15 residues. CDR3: CATSLSSGRTDTQYF. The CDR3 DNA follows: TGTGCCACCAGTCTATCTAGCGGTCGCACAGATACGCAGTATTTT.